This passage covers 10 T cell receptor beta chains from one sample sequenced in a study of T cell responses to AZD1222 COVID-19 vaccine. Data came from immunoSEQ multiplex PCR; TCRdb stores just in-frame clones and leaves some out. This sample has more than 80,000 clones, with about nine tenths found just once. This specimen was peripheral blood, taken on day 0 of AZD1222 vaccination. The receptors here all came from an adult in good health.

This sequence joins TRBV9 and TRBJ1-1, with 8 bases that match TRBD1. The germline V gene encodes CDR1 SGDLS and CDR2 YYNGEE. The CDR3 length is 15 residues. Trimming removed 4 bases from V and 4 bases from J; junction bases left unmatched: 9. The chain's CDR3 is CASSSGQVVSTEAFF. The CDR3 DNA reads TGTGCCAGCAGCTCGGGACAGGTTGTGAGCACTGAAGCTTTCTTT.

J is TRBJ1-1 and V is TRBV7-9, with TRBD1 identical over 10 bases. The CDR3 length is 13 residues. Germline CDR1 and CDR2: SEHNR and FQNEAQ (reference sequence). The trim removed 2 bases at V and 11 bases at J, leaving 5 bases unmatched. The CDR3 protein is CASSLTGTGDAFF. As DNA, the CDR3 is TGTGCCAGCAGCTTAACCGGGACAGGGGACGCTTTCTTT.

This chain joins TRBV18 and TRBJ2-3, with D unresolved. CDR3 length: 11 amino acids. V was cut by 3 bases and J by 6 bases, with 4 bases left in between. Per germline, CDR1 KGHSH and CDR2 LQKENI. The CDR3 nucleotides read TGTGCCAGCTCACCTAGCGATACGCAGTATTTT. Protein sequence: CASSPSDTQYF.

V and J are TRBV19 and TRBJ1-5; no clear D gene. Trimming removed 1 base from V and 2 bases from J, with 15 bases in between. Germline assignment: CDR1 LNHDA and CDR2 SQIVND (reference sequence). This CDR3 comprises 17 residues. For the CDR3, the DNA is TGTGCCAGTAGTATAGCGGCGAGTACTATGGGCAATCAGCCCCAGCATTTT. Translating gives CASSIAASTMGNQPQHF.

V usage is TRBV6-6 and J usage is TRBJ1-5; D possibly corresponds to TRBD1 (5 bases). The CDR3 is 18 amino acids. Germline assignment: CDR1 MNHNY and CDR2 SVGAGI (reference sequence). Trimming took off 5 bases at V and 2 bases at J, with 22 bases between the two ends. CDR3 in DNA: TGTGCCAGCAGTCCCGGACCCCGGGGCGCTAGGCGCAATCAGCCCCAGCATTTT. It yields the protein CASSPGPRGARRNQPQHF.

The CDR3 DNA reads as TGTGCCAGCCGTGGGACAGGGGTGGCCGAGACCCAGTACTTC. Protein: CASRGTGVAETQYF. The J gene is TRBJ2-5, the V gene TRBV19, with 10 bases identical to TRBD1. J gave up 5 bases and V 9 bases, and 9 bases lay outside the gene matches. Germline V gives CDR1 LNHDA, CDR2 SQIVND (reference sequence). This CDR3 comprises 14 residues.

The genes are TRBV2 and TRBJ1-3; D remains unclear. The length of the CDR3 is 14 residues. V was clipped by 6 bases and J by 3 bases, with 12 bases between them. Germline V gene sequence: CDR1 SNHLY, CDR2 FYNNEI. CDR3 nucleotide sequence: TGTGCCAGCAGGGAGGGAGTAGTTGGAAACACCATATATTTT. Its translation: CASREGVVGNTIYF. Combining the CDR3 with reference TRBV2 and TRBJ1-3 gives the whole variable domain EPEVTQTPSHQVTQMGQEVILRCVPISNHLYFYWYRQILGQKVEFLVSFYNNEISEKSEIFDDQFSVERPDGSNFTLKIRSTKLEDSAMYFCASREGVVGNTIYFGEGSWLTVV.

This clone was recorded only once. The chain employs TRBV5-1 and TRBJ1-2; TRBD1 is a possible D gene (5 bases). Trimming took off 1 base at V and 5 bases at J, with 24 bases between the two ends. Germline assignment: CDR1 SGHRS and CDR2 YFSETQ. The CDR3 totals 18 residues. CDR3 bases: TGCGCCAGCAGCTTGCAGCTGGCCGATCAACCTGGGGCTTATGGCTACACCTTC. This sequence encodes CASSLQLADQPGAYGYTF.

Only one count was recorded for this clone. This rearrangement joins TRBV5-1 to TRBJ1-6, with D perhaps matching TRBD1 (5 bases). The CDR3 extends over 15 amino acids. V lost 4 bases, J lost 5 bases, and 13 bases lay in between. CDR1 and CDR2 (germline): SGHRS, YFSETQ. The CDR3 DNA reads TGCGCCAGCAGCCCGACCCTGGGGCATAATTCACCCCTCCACTTT. Protein sequence: CASSPTLGHNSPLHF.

The chain employs TRBV6-1 and TRBJ1-3; D not resolved. V was shortened by 6 bases and J by 2 bases, with 17 bases between the two germline ends. The CDR3 consists of 16 residues. CDR1 MNHNS and CDR2 SASEGT come from the germline V gene. The CDR3 bases are TGTGCCAGCAGCGAAAACGGTCCGGTGACTGGAAACACCATATATTTT. This sequence encodes CASSENGPVTGNTIYF.